This TCR beta chain appears in the sequencing data of a study of T cells after yellow fever vaccination. Across the study: Low-cell-number fractions were prepared with SMART-Seq v4 Ultra Low Input. Study-level findings and limits: A weaker secondary response peaked on day 5, the primary on day 15.

Trimming cost V 7 bases and J 7 bases; bases outside gene matches: 5. Looked up from germline, CDR1 is SGHRS and CDR2 is YFSETQ. This CDR3 spans 11 amino acids. A word on this clonotype: Its antigen is unknown.

Each CDR3 protein gets one entry after TCRdb re-called the 5' RACE reads with MiXCR. Seen here are about 340,000 distinct CDR3 sequences, 3.5% to 4.5% observed once, and the top ten hold more than 20%. Here the sequenced sample was PBMCs, taken 5 days after the yellow fever booster vaccination. This receptor was identified in a man aged 18-30 years who received the YFV17D yellow fever vaccine. V and J are TRBV5-1 and TRBJ2-7, with 7 bases matching TRBD2. The CDR3 loop reads CASWDGREQYF. CDR3 DNA sequence: TGCGCCAGCTGGGACGGGAGGGAGCAGTACTTC.